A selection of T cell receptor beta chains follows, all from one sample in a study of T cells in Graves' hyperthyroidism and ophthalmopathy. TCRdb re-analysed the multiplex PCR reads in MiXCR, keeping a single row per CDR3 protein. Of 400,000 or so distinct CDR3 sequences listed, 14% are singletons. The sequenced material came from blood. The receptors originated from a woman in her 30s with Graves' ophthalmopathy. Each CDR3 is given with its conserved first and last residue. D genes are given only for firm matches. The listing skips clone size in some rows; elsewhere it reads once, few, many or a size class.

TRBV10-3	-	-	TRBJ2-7	TGTGCCATCGGGACCCAACTAACTCGGGAGCAGTACTTC	CAIGTQLTREQYF
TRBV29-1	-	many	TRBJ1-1	TGCAGCGTTGAGTACCGGAGTCGGACTGAAGCTTTCTTT	CSVEYRSRTEAFF
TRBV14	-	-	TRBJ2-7	TGTGCCAGCAGCCTGGACCTAAACGCCGAGCAGTACTTC	CASSLDLNAEQYF
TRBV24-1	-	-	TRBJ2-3	TGTGCCACCAGTAATTTGCTTAGGACTAATACGCAGTATTTT	CATSNLLRTNTQYF
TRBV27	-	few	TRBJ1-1	TGTGCCAGCAGTTTACGGGCTTGGGGCACTGAAGCTTTCTTT	CASSLRAWGTEAFF
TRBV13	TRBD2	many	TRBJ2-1	TGTGCCAGCAGCCCGAAGCGGGGGGTATACAATGAGCAGTTCTTC	CASSPKRGVYNEQFF
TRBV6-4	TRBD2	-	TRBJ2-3	TGTGCCAGCAGTTACGGGACTAGCGGGGGGGCTGGCACAGATACGCAGTATTTT	CASSYGTSGGAGTDTQYF
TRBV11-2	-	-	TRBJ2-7	TGTGCCAGCAGCCCCCCCCCTTACTCGATCTACGAGCAGTACTTC	CASSPPPYSIYEQYF
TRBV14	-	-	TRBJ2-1	TGTGCCAGCAGCCAAGTAAGGGGGGCCTTTTCCGATGAGCAGTTCTTC	CASSQVRGAFSDEQFF
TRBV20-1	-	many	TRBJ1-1	TGCAGTGCTAGAGCTCATCGGTGGAACACTGAAGCTTTCTTT	CSARAHRWNTEAFF
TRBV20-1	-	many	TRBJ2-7	TGCAGTGCGGTAGGGGGTTGGTACCACGAGCAGTACTTC	CSAVGGWYHEQYF
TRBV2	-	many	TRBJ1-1	TGTGCCAGCAGGGAGTTGAACACTGAAGCTTTCTTT	CASRELNTEAFF
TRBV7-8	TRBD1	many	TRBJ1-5	TGTGCCAGCAGCTCGGGACAGGGCTCGAATCAGCCCCAGCATTTT	CASSSGQGSNQPQHF
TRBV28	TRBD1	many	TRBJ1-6	TGTGCCAGCAGGGTGGGACAGGGGTCTTCACCCCTCCACTTT	CASRVGQGSSPLHF
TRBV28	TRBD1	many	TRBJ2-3	TGTGCCAGCAGTTACAGGGGGGTATTGGGCACAGATACGCAGTATTTT	CASSYRGVLGTDTQYF
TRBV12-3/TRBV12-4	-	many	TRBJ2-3	TGTGCCAGCAGTTTTGAAGGTGGTGGGAGGCAGTATTTT	CASSFEGGGRQYF
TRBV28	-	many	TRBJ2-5	TGTGCCAGCAGTCCGACAGGGAGGGAGACCCAGTACTTC	CASSPTGRETQYF
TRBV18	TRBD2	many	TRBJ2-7	TGTGCCAGCTCACCACGGATATTGACTAGCGGGGGAGCCGAGCAGTACTTC	CASSPRILTSGGAEQYF
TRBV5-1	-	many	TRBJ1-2	TGCGCCAGCAGCTTGGCCTCCATGGGGGACTATGGCTACACCTTC	CASSLASMGDYGYTF
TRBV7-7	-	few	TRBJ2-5	TGTGCTAGCAGCTTCTCGGGCCAAGAGACCCAGTACTTC	CASSFSGQETQYF
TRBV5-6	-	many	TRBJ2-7	TGTGCCAGCAGTCCGATAAGGGGACTTGGGTCCTACGAGCAGTACTTC	CASSPIRGLGSYEQYF
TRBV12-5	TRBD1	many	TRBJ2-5	TGTGCTAGTGGTTTGATTCCGTTTGGTCGGGACAGGGGTCAAGAGACCCAGTACTTC	CASGLIPFGRDRGQETQYF
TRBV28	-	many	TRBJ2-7	TGTGCCAGCAAAAAAATCCGGGAGCCTACTTACGAGCAGTACTTC	CASKKIREPTYEQYF
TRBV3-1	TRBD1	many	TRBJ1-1	TGTGCCAGCAGCCAATACGGGACAGGGGGTTTGAACACTGAAGCTTTCTTT	CASSQYGTGGLNTEAFF
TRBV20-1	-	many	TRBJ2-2	TGCAGTGCTGACAGATCGAACACCGGGGAGCTGTTTTTT	CSADRSNTGELFF
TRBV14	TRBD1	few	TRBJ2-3	TGTGCCAGCAGCCAGCCACAGGGGACCGGAAACACAGATACGCAGTATTTT	CASSQPQGTGNTDTQYF
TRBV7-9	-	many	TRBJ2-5	TGTGCCAGCAGCTCTCCGGGGGCCGCGAAGACCCAGTACTTC	CASSSPGAAKTQYF
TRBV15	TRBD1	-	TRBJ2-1	TGTGCCACCAGCACCGGACAGGGAATCAATGAGCAGTTCTTC	CATSTGQGINEQFF
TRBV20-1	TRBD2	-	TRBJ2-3	TGCAGTGCTTACACTAGCGGGGGATCAGATACGCAGTATTTT	CSAYTSGGSDTQYF
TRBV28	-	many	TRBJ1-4	TGTGCCGCCCGAGGGGTCTCCGTTAATGAAAAACTGTTTTTT	CAARGVSVNEKLFF
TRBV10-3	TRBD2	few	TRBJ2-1	TGTGCCATCAGTGATGTTTTTGCGGGGGGGGGTTTTGGTAATGAGCAGTTCTTC	CAISDVFAGGGFGNEQFF
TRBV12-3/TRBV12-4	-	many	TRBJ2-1	TGTGCCAGCAGTTTAGAGCCCAATGAGCAGTTCTTC	CASSLEPNEQFF
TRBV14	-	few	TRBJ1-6	TGTGCCAGCAGCCAAGCTGTAGGACACTCGGCCCTTAATTCACCCCTCCACTTT	CASSQAVGHSALNSPLHF
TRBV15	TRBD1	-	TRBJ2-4	TGTGCCACCAGCAGAGAACCCGGGACAGATCAAAACATTCAGTACTTC	CATSREPGTDQNIQYF
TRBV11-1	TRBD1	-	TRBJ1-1	TGTGCCAGCAGCGTAACAGGGGGATGGGCTTTCTTT	CASSVTGGWAFF
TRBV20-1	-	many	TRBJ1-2	TGCAGTACCAACTCGGGCCGCTATGGCTACACCTTC	CSTNSGRYGYTF
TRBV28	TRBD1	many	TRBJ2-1	TGTGCCAGCAGTTTCCTGTTGACAGGGCGCTTATACAATGAGCAGTTCTTC	CASSFLLTGRLYNEQFF
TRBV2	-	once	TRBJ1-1	TGTGCCATTCCGGACGGGGTTCCTAGTGCTTTCTTT	CAIPDGVPSAFF
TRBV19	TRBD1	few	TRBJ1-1	TGTGCCAGTACCCTGGGACAGTCCTCCCCTGAAGCTTTCTTT	CASTLGQSSPEAFF
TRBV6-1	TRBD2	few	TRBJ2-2	TGTGCCAGCACTCGCGGGGGGGCGGTCGGGGAGCTGTTTTTT	CASTRGGAVGELFF
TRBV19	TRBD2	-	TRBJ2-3	TGTGCCAGTAGCGGGACTAGCGGGGGCTTCACAAACTTCGATACGCAGTATTTT	CASSGTSGGFTNFDTQYF
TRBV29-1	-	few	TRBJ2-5	TGCAGCGTTCATGGAGGGGCCGCTTCTCTGACCCAATTCTTC	CSVHGGAASLTQFF
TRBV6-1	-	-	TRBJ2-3	TGTGCCAGCAGTGAAGGGGCAGGGTTTACAGATACGCAGTATTTT	CASSEGAGFTDTQYF
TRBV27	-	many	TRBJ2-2	TGTGCCAGCAGTTTACGGGTCAGATCGAACACCGGGGAGCTGTTTTTT	CASSLRVRSNTGELFF
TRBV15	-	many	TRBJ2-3	TGTGCCACCAGCAGCCCCGGGACCGCGAAAAATACGCAGTATTTT	CATSSPGTAKNTQYF
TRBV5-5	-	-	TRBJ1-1	TGTGCCAGCAGCGTAGTTGCCAGCTCTAACACTGAAGCTTTCTTT	CASSVVASSNTEAFF
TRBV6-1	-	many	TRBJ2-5	TGTGCCAGCAGAACCCCCGAGGTGGTAGGGATGGAGACCCAGTACTTC	CASRTPEVVGMETQYF
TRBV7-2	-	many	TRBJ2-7	TGTGCCAGCAGCCTCTACACCGATACCTACGAGCAGTACTTC	CASSLYTDTYEQYF
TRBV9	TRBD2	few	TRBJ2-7	TGTGCCAGCAGCGTAGGGGGGGGGACCCAGCAGTACTTC	CASSVGGGTQQYF
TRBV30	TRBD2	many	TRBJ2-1	TGTGCCTGGAGTGAACGGGAGGGTTGGGACAATGAGCAGTTCTTC	CAWSEREGWDNEQFF
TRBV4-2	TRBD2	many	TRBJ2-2	TGTGCCAGCAGCTCACAGTCCGGGACTAGTAATACCGGGGAGCTGTTTTTT	CASSSQSGTSNTGELFF
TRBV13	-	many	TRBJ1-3	TGTGCCAGCAGCTACTCGACCAGCACTGGAAACACCATATATTTT	CASSYSTSTGNTIYF
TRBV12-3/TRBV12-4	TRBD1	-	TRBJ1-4	TGTGCCAGCAGTTTTTGGGCAAAGAGACAGGGTGAGGATGAAAAACTGTTTTTT	CASSFWAKRQGEDEKLFF
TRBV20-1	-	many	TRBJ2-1	TGCAGTGCTAGAGACCTGGGACGGATTCCTTACAATGAGCAGTTCTTC	CSARDLGRIPYNEQFF
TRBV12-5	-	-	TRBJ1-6	TGTGCTAGTGGTTTGGATCCGAACAGGCTTAATTCACCCCTCCACTTT	CASGLDPNRLNSPLHF
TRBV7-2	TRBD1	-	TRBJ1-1	TGTGCCAGCAGTTCCGGGACAGGGTTGAACACTGAAGCTTTCTTT	CASSSGTGLNTEAFF
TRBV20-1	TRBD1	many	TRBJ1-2	TGCAGTGCTCTTGACAGGGTACGAGGCTATGGCTACACCTTC	CSALDRVRGYGYTF
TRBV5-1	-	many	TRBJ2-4	TGCGCCAGCAGCTTGGATCAGGGATCCATTCAGTACTTC	CASSLDQGSIQYF
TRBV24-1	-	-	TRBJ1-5	TGTGCCACCAGTGATGGCACACAGGGACGCGAGCCCCAGCATTTT	CATSDGTQGREPQHF
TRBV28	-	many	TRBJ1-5	TGTGCCAGCGCAGCGGTCGGGTCGGCTCAGCCCCAGCATTTT	CASAAVGSAQPQHF